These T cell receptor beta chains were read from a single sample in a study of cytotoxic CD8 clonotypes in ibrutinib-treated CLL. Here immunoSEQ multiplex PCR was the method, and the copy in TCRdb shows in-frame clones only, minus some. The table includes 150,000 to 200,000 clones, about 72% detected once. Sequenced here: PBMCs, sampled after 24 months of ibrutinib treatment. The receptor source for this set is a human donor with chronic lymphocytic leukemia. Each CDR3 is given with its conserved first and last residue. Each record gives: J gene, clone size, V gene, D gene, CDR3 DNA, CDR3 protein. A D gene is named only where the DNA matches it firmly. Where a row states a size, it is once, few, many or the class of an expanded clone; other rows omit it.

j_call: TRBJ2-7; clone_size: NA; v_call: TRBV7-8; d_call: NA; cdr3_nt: TGTGCCAGCAGCTTAACGGTGGGAGAGAGGTACGAGCAGTACTTC; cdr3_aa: CASSLTVGERYEQYF
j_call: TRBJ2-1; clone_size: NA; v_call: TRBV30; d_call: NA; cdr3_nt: TGTGCCTGGAGTGTACGTGTGGGGCGGGGCTACAATGAGCAGTTCTTC; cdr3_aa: CAWSVRVGRGYNEQFF
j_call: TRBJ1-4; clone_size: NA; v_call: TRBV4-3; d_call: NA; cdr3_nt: TGCGCCAGCAGCCACACGGGGGGAAGGATTCGTAATGAAAAACTGTTTTTT; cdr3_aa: CASSHTGGRIRNEKLFF
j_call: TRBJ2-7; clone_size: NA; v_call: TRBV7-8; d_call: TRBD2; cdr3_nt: TGTGCCAGCAGCAACAGGACTAGCCGCAACGTTAACCACGAGCAGTACTTC; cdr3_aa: CASSNRTSRNVNHEQYF
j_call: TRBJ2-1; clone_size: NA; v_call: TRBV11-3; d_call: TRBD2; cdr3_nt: TGTGCCAGCAGCTTATCGGCATGGGGGGGCAATGAGCAGTTCTTC; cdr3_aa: CASSLSAWGGNEQFF
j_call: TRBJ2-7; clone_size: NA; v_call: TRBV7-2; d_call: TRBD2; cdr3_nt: TGTGCCAGCAGCCCGACTAGCGGGAGGGACTACGAGCAGTACTTC; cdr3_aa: CASSPTSGRDYEQYF
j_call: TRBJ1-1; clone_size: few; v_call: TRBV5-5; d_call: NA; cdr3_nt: TGTGCCAGCAGCGCACCGACAGGCACTGTAGAAGCTTTCTTT; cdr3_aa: CASSAPTGTVEAFF
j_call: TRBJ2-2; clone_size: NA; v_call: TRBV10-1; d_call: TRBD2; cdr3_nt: TGCGCCAGCGGACTAGCGGGGGACACCGGGGAGCTGTTTTTT; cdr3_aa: CASGLAGDTGELFF
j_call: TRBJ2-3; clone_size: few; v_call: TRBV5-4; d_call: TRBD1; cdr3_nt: TGTGCCAGCAGCTTAGAGAGCAGGGGGCCCACAGATACGCAGTATTTT; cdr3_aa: CASSLESRGPTDTQYF
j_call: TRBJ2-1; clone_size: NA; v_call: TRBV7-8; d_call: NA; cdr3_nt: TGTGCCAGCAGCTTAGCGAGGGTCTTTAGCTACAATGAGCAGTTCTTC; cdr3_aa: CASSLARVFSYNEQFF
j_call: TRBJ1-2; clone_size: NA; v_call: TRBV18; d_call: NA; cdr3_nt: TGTGCCAGCTCACCATCCCAGGGACCTGGGGGCTACACCTTC; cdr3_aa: CASSPSQGPGGYTF
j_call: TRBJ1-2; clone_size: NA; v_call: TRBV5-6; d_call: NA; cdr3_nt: TGTGCCAGCAGCAGGGACCGGGGTAAAGGGGGCTACACCTTC; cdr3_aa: CASSRDRGKGGYTF